This record covers a single T cell receptor (beta chain). This clonotype has just a few counts. Its antigen specificity is not known. No base quality information exists; no much larger clone differs at one position. The sample belongs to a study of naive and memory T cell subsets (dated by TCRdb to 2015 to 2018). Regarding the study in general: The study applied an open-source, UMI-based TCR alpha and beta sequencing pipeline to sorted naive and memory peripheral blood T cell subsets. IgG serology results and the functional CMV T cell responses were in complete agreement. RNA was DNase-treated and reverse transcribed with TCR constant-region primers, mostly using SuperScript III.

From the second PCR step onward, the TCR alpha chain libraries and the TCR beta chain libraries were amplified separately. The CMV status of each donor was determined by measuring IFNgamma production from CD4+ T cells after fresh PBMCs had been stimulated overnight with CMV viral lysate. CD4 T cells were positively selected with Miltenyi beads, followed by positive selection of CD8 T cells from the CD4-negative fraction. Cells stained for CD3, CD4, CD8, CD45RA, CD27 and a live/dead dye were sorted on a BD Aria II into four subsets by CD45RA and CD27. A few healthy volunteers provided blood, and the blood of each volunteer was split into CD4 and CD8 T cells and then into four differentiation subsets. Around 120 ml of peripheral blood was drawn per donor, and PBMC were isolated by Ficoll-Paque PLUS density-gradient centrifugation. The sorted cells were lysed in RLT buffer, after which RNA was extracted using a Qiagen RNeasy kit and kept at -80 degrees C.

Overall study outcomes, separate from this receptor: The repertoire findings for the naive and memory subsets could not be validated against a ground truth because none was available. In both CD4 and CD8 cells, going from naive through CM, EM and EMRA, the Gini index went up while Shannon and inverse Simpson diversity went down. A few larger clonotypes were found in naive repertoires, especially CD8, and these larger clonotypes were possibly memory cells re-expressing CD45RA. Clonotypes were defined as single alpha or beta chain sequences, not paired alpha/beta receptors. A power law was followed by TCR abundance, with an exponent that differed between naive and memory subsets but was consistent across the three individuals. After error correction, over 95% of naive TCR sequences appeared only once, giving much steeper abundance distributions than memory subsets. RNA-based TCR counts may be influenced by expression changes linked to T cell activation and differentiation.

Including the terminal cysteine and phenylalanine, the CDR3 comprises 14 residues. The read is trimmed to its CDR3 DNA, 42 bases read in frame from base 1. Trimming leaves V shorter by 7 bases and J shorter by 7 bases, with the junction holding 8 bases beyond the gene matches. CDR1 MNHEY and CDR2 SVGEGT are derived from the germline V gene. Library preparation used UMI-ligation and nested PCR. The beta constant-region primer consisted of an equimolar mixture of two oligonucleotides that together covered TRBC1 and TRBC2. The ligated cDNA went through four rounds of PCR with nested alpha and beta constant-region primers together with the SP2 primer. T4 RNA ligase 1 ligated a single-stranded oligonucleotide carrying the SP2 primer and a 12-nucleotide UMI to the cDNA 3' end. The ligation reaction was incubated at 16°C for roughly 18-25 hours. PCR2 was usually performed as a SYBR Green qPCR and halted at a preset threshold so that over-amplification would not occur. Agencourt AMPure XP magnetic beads were used for all purifications after the first. Library amounts were measured by Qubit and library quality was assessed on a TapeStation, where the main peak was expected at around 650 bp. Pooled libraries were sequenced on an Illumina MiSeq with v2 2x251 paired-end kits, typically giving about 0.85-2.3 million reads per sample. Each sample library was pooled at about 4.4 nM, and roughly 4.5-7% PhiX was included to improve cluster recognition. Per the source publication's procedure: Using tag matching that tolerated one base-pair mismatch, Decombinator assigned V and J genes to FASTQ reads that had been processed by Demultiplexor. Collapsinator relied on UMIs to fix sequencing errors as well as frequency errors caused by PCR heterogeneity. CDR3Translator translated TCRs and extracted CDR3s from the conserved cysteine to the FGXG phenylalanine, flagging non-productive sequences. Gini, Shannon entropy and inverse Simpson indices were computed after subsampling the repertoires to the same number of UMI-defined TCRs. Within the linear range, a power law was fitted to clonotype abundance distributions using maximum likelihood. Similar UMI counts, unique TCR numbers and clonal distributions were obtained with the pipeline and with MIGEC on one naive CD8 sample. One analysis removed from the naive repertoire any naive TCRs that were also found in any memory subset from the same donor. The repertoires were searched for around 7,000 CMV-associated CDR3 sequences that had been compiled from VDJdb and a published dataset. Through fastp at Q25 and MiXCR, TCRdb rebuilt clones from the public reads, retaining in-frame beta chains. Rows are unified per CDR3 protein, each entry keeping the most common DNA and genes. Clone size and V and J calls follow TCRdb, not the original study. For this sample the table gives some 80,000 distinct CDR3 sequences, of which approximately 10% were detected only once. Together, the top ten hold over 0.95% of the sample.

The clonotype originates from a human donor in good health. Rearrangement joined TRBV6-2 or TRBV6-3 to TRBJ2-1; TRBD2 fits 9 bases in the junction. The sample comprised naive CD8+ T cells from blood. The sample's cell subset or site label, in plain terms: naive T cells, CD45RA high CD27+. The CDR3 region reads CASIGLAGRNEQFF. The bases are TGTGCCAGCATAGGTCTAGCGGGAAGGAATGAGCAGTTCTTC.